One sample yielded the 16 T cell receptor beta chains listed below, sequenced in a study of blood T cell repertoires in COVID-19. Using immunoSEQ multiplex PCR, the repertoire was profiled, and TCRdb retains in-frame clones only, with some absent. The sample contains 200,000 to 250,000 clones, around 80% of which appear only once. The specimen was peripheral blood. These receptors came from a woman between 18 and 29 years old with acute or convalescent COVID-19.

The CDR3 protein is CASSAGLNSYNEQFF. The CDR3 region has the DNA TGTGCCAGCAGCGCTGGACTGAACTCCTACAATGAGCAGTTCTTC. V is TRBV9 and J is TRBJ2-1; D is possibly TRBD2 (5 bases). Germline CDR1 reads SGDLS; CDR2 reads YYNGEE. The CDR3 totals 15 residues. Trimming pared 3 bases from V and 0 bases from J, leaving 10 bases between. Supplemented by reference TRBV9 and TRBJ2-1, the full variable domain reads DSGVTQTPKHLITATGQRVTLRCSPRSGDLSVYWYQQSLDQGLQFLIQYYNGEERAKGNILERFSAQQFPDLHSELNLSSLELGDSALYFCASSAGLNSYNEQFFGPGTRLTVL.

This clone was found once. The V call is TRBV28, the J call TRBJ2-1; a possible D gene is TRBD2 (7 bases). Germline CDR1 reads MDHEN; CDR2 reads SYDVKM. The CDR3 runs to 14 residues. V was shortened by 3 bases and J by 6 bases, with 12 bases between the two germline ends. This chain's CDR3 is CASSLGGRVNEQFF. In DNA form, the CDR3 reads TGTGCCAGCAGTTTGGGGGGGCGGGTCAATGAGCAGTTCTTC.

The J gene is TRBJ2-5, the V gene TRBV10-2; 7 bases fit TRBD1. V gave up 6 bases and J gave up 7 bases; unmatched junction bases: 17. Germline-derived CDR1 and CDR2 are WSHSY and SAAADI. This CDR3 is 16 amino acids long. The CDR3 is CASRGHQTGFHGTQYF. In DNA form, the CDR3 reads TGCGCCAGCAGGGGACATCAGACAGGGTTTCATGGGACCCAGTACTTC.

The rearrangement joins TRBV18 to TRBJ2-3; TRBD1 is a possible D gene (6 bases). Germline CDR1 and CDR2: KGHSH and LQKENI. Trimming removed 3 bases at V and 2 bases at J, with 18 bases between. The CDR3 covers 17 residues. The CDR3 reads CASSPSTTGHYTDTQYF. The CDR3 region has the DNA TGTGCCAGCTCACCTTCCACGACAGGTCACTACACAGATACGCAGTATTTT.

The chain is built from TRBV28 and TRBJ1-1; D unresolved. The germline CDR1 and CDR2 sequences are MDHEN and SYDVKM. Between the trimmed V and J ends, which lost 6 bases and 13 bases, there was a span of 21 bases. This CDR3 spans 13 amino acids. The CDR3 nucleotides read TGTGCCAGCAGGCAACACTGGGGAGAGGAGGTTTTCTTT. It encodes CASRQHWGEEVFF.

The chain has TRBV5-8 and TRBJ2-1; 9 bases are a match to TRBD2. Germline V gene lookup returns CDR1 SGHTS and CDR2 YDEGEE. The V segment lost 1 base and the J segment 4 bases; nucleotides outside the gene matches: 6. The CDR3 totals 16 residues. The CDR3 DNA is TGTGCCAGCAGCTTGCAGATGCTAGCGGGATACAATGAGCAGTTCTTC. Translating it yields CASSLQMLAGYNEQFF.

The J gene is TRBJ2-7, the V gene TRBV7-9; D is ambiguous. Trimming stripped 5 bases from V and 2 bases from J, with 10 bases between. This CDR3 is 13 amino acids long. From germline, CDR1 is SEHNR and CDR2 FQNEAQ (reference sequence). The CDR3 is CASSPDGAYEQYF. CDR3 coding DNA: TGTGCCAGCAGCCCCGACGGAGCCTACGAGCAGTACTTC.

The CDR3: CASSLWAGVADTQYF. In DNA form, the CDR3 reads TGTGCCAGCAGTTTATGGGCGGGAGTCGCAGATACGCAGTATTTT. The V and J genes are TRBV27 and TRBJ2-3; TRBD2 agrees at 7 bases. This CDR3 is 15 amino acids long. V gave up 1 base and J gave up 4 bases; unmatched junction bases: 5. CDR1 and CDR2 from the germline V gene are MNHEY and SMNVEV (reference sequence).

The count of this clone is one. The chain couples TRBV6-2 or TRBV6-3 to TRBJ2-1; 7 bases map to TRBD2. The CDR3 consists of 20 residues. Germline V gives CDR1 MNHEY, CDR2 SVGEGT. With V trimmed by 2 bases and J by 4 bases, 20 bases remained unmatched. This CDR3 reads CASSYQTSFSPAQTYNEQFF. For the CDR3, the DNA is TGTGCCAGCAGTTACCAGACTAGCTTCTCTCCAGCTCAAACTTACAATGAGCAGTTCTTC.

The V and J genes are TRBV7-2 and TRBJ2-6, with 7 positions matching TRBD1. The trim removed 2 bases at V and 1 base at J, leaving 5 bases unmatched. From germline, CDR1 is SGHTA and CDR2 FQGNSA. The CDR3 loop spans 17 amino acids. The CDR3 bases are TGTGCCAGCAGCTTACGACAGGGTCCGTCTGGGGCCAACGTCCTGACTTTC. It yields the protein CASSLRQGPSGANVLTF.

The J gene is TRBJ1-4, the V gene TRBV4-3; TRBD1 aligns across 7 bases. Germline V gives CDR1 LGHNA, CDR2 YSLEER. The junction had 21 bases not matched to a gene; V was cut back by 0 bases and J by 8 bases. The CDR3 sequence is 20 residues long. Here the CDR3 reads CASSQDPKTSRGGEREKLFF. The CDR3 nucleotides read TGCGCCAGCAGCCAAGACCCCAAGACGTCCCGAGGGGGCGAAAGAGAAAAACTGTTTTTT.

This chain connects TRBV6-5 to TRBJ2-7; D is undetermined. In germline, CDR1 is MNHEY, CDR2 SVGAGI. This CDR3 is 15 amino acids long. The germline V and J ends were trimmed by 0 bases and 6 bases, with 15 bases remaining between them. CDR3: CASSYSKVSRVEQYF. The CDR3 DNA sequence: TGTGCCAGCAGTTACTCGAAGGTCAGTCGGGTCGAGCAGTACTTC.

The chain has TRBV2 and TRBJ2-1, with D perhaps TRBD2 (6 bases). The CDR3 loop spans 14 amino acids. Germline values: CDR1 SNHLY, CDR2 FYNNEI. V was trimmed by 7 bases and J by 0 bases, leaving 10 bases between them. The CDR3 DNA sequence: TGTGCCAGCAAGGAGGGGAACTCCTACAATGAGCAGTTCTTC. It encodes CASKEGNSYNEQFF.

V and J are TRBV7-8 and TRBJ2-5; the D gene is possibly TRBD1 (6 bases). The CDR3 covers 15 residues. V lost 5 bases and J lost 5, with 18 bases in between. Per the germline V gene, CDR1 is SGHVS and CDR2 is FQNEAQ. The CDR3 loop reads CASSREGRGYETQYF. CDR3 in DNA: TGTGCCAGCAGCCGAGAGGGCAGGGGCTATGAGACCCAGTACTTC.

This chain joins TRBV27 and TRBJ1-2, with 9 bases identical to TRBD1. V was pared by 5 bases and J by 5 bases, with 12 bases of the junction left unmatched. In germline, CDR1 is MNHEY, CDR2 SMNVEV (reference sequence). The CDR3 has 16 residues. The CDR3 sequence is CASSASGQGGIYGYTF. The CDR3 DNA sequence: TGTGCCAGCAGTGCCTCGGGACAGGGAGGGATTTATGGCTACACCTTC.

This clone has a handful of counts. The V gene is TRBV6-2 or TRBV6-3, the J gene TRBJ2-2; D unresolved. V lost 5 bases, J lost 0 bases, and 4 bases lay in between. CDR1 MNHEY and CDR2 SVGEGT come from the germline V gene. The CDR3 totals 13 residues. The CDR3 reads CASSRANTGELFF. The CDR3 coding sequence is TGTGCCAGCAGTCGCGCGAACACCGGGGAGCTGTTTTTT.